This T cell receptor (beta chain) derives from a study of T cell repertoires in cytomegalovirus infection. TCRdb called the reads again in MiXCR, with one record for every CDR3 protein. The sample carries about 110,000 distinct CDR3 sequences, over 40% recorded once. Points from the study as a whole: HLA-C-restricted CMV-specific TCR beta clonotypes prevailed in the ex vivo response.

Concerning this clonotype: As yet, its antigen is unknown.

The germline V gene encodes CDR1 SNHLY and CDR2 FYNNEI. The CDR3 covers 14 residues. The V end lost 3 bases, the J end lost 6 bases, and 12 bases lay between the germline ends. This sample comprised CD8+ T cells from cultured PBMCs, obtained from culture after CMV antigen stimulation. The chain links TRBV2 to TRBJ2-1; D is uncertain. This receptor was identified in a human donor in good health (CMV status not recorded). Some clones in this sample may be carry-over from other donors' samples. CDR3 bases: TGTGCCAGCAGTGATCGATATAGGATCAATGAGCAGTTCTTC. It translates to CASSDRYRINEQFF.